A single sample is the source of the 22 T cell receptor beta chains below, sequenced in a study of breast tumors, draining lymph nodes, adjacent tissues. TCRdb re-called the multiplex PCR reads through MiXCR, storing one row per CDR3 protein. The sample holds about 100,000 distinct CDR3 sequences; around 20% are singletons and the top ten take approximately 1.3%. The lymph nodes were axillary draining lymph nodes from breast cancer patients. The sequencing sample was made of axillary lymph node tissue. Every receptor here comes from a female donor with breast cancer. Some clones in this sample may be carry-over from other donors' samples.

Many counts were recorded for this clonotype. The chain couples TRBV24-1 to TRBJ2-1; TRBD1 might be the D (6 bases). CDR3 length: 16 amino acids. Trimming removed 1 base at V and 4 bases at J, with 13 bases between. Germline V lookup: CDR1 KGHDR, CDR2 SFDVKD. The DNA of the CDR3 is TGTGCCACCAGTGATTTCACGGGACACCAATACAATGAGCAGTTCTTC. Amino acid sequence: CATSDFTGHQYNEQFF.

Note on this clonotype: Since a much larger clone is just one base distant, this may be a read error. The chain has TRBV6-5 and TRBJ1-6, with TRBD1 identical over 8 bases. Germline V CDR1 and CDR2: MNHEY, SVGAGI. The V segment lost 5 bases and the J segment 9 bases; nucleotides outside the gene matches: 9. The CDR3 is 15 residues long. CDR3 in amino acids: CASSTSRGLSSPLHF. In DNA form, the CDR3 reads TGTGCCAGCAGTACCAGCAGGGGGCTGAGTTCACCCCTCCACTTT.

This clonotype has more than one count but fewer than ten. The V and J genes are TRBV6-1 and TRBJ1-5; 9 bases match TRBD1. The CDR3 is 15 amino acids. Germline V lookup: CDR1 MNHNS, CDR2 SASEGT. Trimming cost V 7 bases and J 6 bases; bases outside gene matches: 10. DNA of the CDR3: TGTGCCAGCAATCGCCGGGGACAGGGAATTCAGCCCCAGCATTTT. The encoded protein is CASNRRGQGIQPQHF.

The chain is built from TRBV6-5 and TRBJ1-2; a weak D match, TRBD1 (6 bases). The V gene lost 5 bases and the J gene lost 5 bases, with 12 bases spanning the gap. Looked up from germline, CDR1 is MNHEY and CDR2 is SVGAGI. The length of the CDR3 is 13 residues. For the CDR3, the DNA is TGTGCCAGCAGTATAGCAGGGGATTATGGCTACACCTTC. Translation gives CASSIAGDYGYTF.

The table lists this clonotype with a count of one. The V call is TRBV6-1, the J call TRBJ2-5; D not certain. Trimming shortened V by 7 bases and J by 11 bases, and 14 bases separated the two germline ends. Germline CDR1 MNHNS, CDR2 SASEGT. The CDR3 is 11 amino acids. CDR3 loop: CASNNYGEQYF. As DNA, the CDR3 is TGTGCCAGCAATAACTACGGTGAGCAGTACTTC.

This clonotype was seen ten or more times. CDR3 nucleotide sequence: TGTGCCATCAGTGACCTCGCTAGCACAGATACGCAGTATTTT. As protein: CAISDLASTDTQYF. The chain recombines TRBV10-3 with TRBJ2-3, with unresolved D. The CDR3 spans 14 residues. V lost 3 bases and J lost 0, with 7 bases in between. Germline loops: CDR1 ENHRY, CDR2 SYGVKD.

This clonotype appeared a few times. In DNA form, the CDR3 reads TGTGCCAGCTCAAGACAGGGGAACTGGGATTCACCCCTCCACTTT. It codes for CASSRQGNWDSPLHF. The rearrangement joins TRBV18 to TRBJ1-6, with 8 bases fitting TRBD1. V lost 5 bases and J lost 8; bases outside the gene matches: 8. Germline CDR1 reads KGHSH; CDR2 reads LQKENI. The CDR3 has 15 residues.

The chain's CDR3 is CASRANRVAYNEQFF. The CDR3 nucleotides read TGTGCCAGCAGGGCAAACAGGGTCGCCTACAATGAGCAGTTCTTC. The chain couples TRBV6-2 or TRBV6-3 to TRBJ2-1; D perhaps matches TRBD1 (6 bases). The CDR3 has 15 amino acids. The V gene lost 6 bases and the J gene lost 2 bases, with 14 bases spanning the gap. Germline lookup yields CDR1 MNHEY and CDR2 SVGEGT.

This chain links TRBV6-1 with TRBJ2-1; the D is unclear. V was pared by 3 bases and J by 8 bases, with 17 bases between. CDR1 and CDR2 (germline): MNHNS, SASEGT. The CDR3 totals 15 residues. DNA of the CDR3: TGTGCCAGCAGTGAGAAAGCCCTCATTGTAGATGAGCAGTTCTTC. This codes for CASSEKALIVDEQFF.

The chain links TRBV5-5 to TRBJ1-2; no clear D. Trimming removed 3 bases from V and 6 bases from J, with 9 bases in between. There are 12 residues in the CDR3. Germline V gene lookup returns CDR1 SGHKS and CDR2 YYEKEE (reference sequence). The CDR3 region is CASSCRINGYTF. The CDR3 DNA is TGTGCCAGCAGCTGCAGAATCAATGGCTACACCTTC. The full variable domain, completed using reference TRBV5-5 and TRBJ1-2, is DAGVTQSPTHLIKTRGQQVTLRCSPISGHKSVSWYQQVLGQGPQFIFQYYEKEERGRGNFPDRFSARQFPNYSSELNVNALLLGDSALYLCASSCRINGYTFGSGTRLTVV.

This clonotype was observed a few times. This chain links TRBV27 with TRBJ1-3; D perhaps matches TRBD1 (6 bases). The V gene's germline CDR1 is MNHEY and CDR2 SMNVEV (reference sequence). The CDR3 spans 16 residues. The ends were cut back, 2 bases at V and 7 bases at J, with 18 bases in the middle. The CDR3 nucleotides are TGTGCCAGCAGTTTAACGGCACAGGGAACTCAGAACACCATATATTTT. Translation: CASSLTAQGTQNTIYF.

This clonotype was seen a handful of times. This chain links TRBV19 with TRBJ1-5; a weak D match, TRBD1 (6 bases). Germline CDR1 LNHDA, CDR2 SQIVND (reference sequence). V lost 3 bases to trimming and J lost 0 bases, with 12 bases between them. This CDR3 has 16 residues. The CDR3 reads CASSIGQLDSNQPQHF. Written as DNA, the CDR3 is TGTGCCAGTAGTATCGGACAGTTGGATAGCAATCAGCCCCAGCATTTT.

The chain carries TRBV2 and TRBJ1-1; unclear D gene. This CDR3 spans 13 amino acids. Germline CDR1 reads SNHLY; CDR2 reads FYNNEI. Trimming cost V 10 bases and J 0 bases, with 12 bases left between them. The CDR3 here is CANQEDMNTEAFF. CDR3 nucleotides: TGTGCCAATCAGGAAGATATGAACACTGAAGCTTTCTTT.

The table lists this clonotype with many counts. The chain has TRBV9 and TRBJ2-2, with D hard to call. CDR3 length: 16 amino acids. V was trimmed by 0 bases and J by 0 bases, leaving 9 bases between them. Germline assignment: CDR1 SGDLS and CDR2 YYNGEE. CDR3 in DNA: TGTGCCAGCAGCGTAGGGTTTAGCCCGAACACCGGGGAGCTGTTTTTT. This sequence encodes CASSVGFSPNTGELFF.

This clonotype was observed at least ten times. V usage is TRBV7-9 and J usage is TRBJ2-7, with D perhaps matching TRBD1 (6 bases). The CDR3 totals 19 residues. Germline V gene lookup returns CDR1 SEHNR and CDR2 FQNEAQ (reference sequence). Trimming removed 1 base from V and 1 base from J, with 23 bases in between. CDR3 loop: CASSLGGNKGVLGSYEQYF. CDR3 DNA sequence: TGTGCCAGCAGCTTAGGAGGAAACAAGGGGGTCTTAGGTTCCTACGAGCAGTACTTC.

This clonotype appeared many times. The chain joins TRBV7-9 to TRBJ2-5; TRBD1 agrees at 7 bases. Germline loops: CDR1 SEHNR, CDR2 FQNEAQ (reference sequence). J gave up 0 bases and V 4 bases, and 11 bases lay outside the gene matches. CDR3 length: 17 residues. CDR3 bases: TGTGCCAGCAGCTCCGCACAGAAGACAGGGTACCAAGAGACCCAGTACTTC. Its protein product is CASSSAQKTGYQETQYF.

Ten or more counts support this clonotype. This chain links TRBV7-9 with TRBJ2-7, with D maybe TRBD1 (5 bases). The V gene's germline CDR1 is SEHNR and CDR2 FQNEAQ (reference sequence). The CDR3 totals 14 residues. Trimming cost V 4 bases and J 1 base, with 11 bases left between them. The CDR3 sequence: CASSSTVNSYEQYF. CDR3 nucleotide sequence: TGTGCCAGCAGCTCGACAGTAAATTCCTACGAGCAGTACTTC.

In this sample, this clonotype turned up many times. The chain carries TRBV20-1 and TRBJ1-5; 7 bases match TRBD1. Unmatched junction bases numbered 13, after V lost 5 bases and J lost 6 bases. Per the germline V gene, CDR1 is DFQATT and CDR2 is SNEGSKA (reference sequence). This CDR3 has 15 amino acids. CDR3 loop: CSAPEEGRGSQPQHF. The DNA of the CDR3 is TGCAGTGCTCCAGAGGAGGGCAGGGGGAGTCAGCCCCAGCATTTT.

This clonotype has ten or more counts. CDR3 sequence: CSATGQRNEQFF. The CDR3 nucleotides read TGCAGTGCAACGGGACAGCGCAATGAGCAGTTCTTC. The rearrangement joins TRBV20-1 to TRBJ2-1, with 7 positions matching TRBD1. Unmatched junction bases numbered 5, after V lost 6 bases and J lost 6 bases. CDR3 size: 12 residues. The germline CDR1 and CDR2 sequences are DFQATT and SNEGSKA (reference sequence).

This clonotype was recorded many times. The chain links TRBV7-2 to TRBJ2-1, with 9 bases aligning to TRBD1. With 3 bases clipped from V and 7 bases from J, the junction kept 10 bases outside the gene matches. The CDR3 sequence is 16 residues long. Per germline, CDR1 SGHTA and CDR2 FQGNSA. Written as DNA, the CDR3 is TGTGCCAGCAGCTTCGCCGGGACAGGGTTGTCGAATGAGCAGTTCTTC. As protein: CASSFAGTGLSNEQFF.

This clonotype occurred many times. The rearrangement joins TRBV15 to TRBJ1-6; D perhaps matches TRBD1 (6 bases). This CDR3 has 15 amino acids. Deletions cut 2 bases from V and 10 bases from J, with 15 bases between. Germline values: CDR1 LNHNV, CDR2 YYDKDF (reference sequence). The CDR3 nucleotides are TGTGCCACCAGCAGATCTAATGACAGGCCCTCACCCCTCCACTTT. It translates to CATSRSNDRPSPLHF. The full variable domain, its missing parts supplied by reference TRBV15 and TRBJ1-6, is DAMVIQNPRYQVTQFGKPVTLSCSQTLNHNVMYWYQQKSSQAPKLLFHYYDKDFNNEADTPDNFQSRRPNTSFCFLDIRSPGLGDTAMYLCATSRSNDRPSPLHFGNGTRLTVT.

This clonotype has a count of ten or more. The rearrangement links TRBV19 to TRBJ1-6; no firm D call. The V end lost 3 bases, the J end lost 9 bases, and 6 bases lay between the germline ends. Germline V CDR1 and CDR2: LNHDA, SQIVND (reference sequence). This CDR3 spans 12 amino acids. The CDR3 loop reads CASSIGVSPLHF. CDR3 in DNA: TGTGCCAGTAGTATCGGTGTTTCACCCCTCCACTTT. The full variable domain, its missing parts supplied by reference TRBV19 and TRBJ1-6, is DGGITQSPKYLFRKEGQNVTLSCEQNLNHDAMYWYRQDPGQGLRLIYYSQIVNDFQKGDIAEGYSVSREKKESFPLTVTSAQKNPTAFYLCASSIGVSPLHFGNGTRLTVT.